The 14 T cell receptor beta chains reported below all come from one sample, sequenced in a study of T cell responses to AZD1222 COVID-19 vaccine. TCRdb keeps only in-frame clones here, not all; method: immunoSEQ multiplex PCR. This sample yields 160,000 or so clones, of which 94% are seen a single time; approximately 4.6% belongs to the top ten. Material: peripheral blood, obtained 28 days after the second AZD1222 dose. The source is an adult who received the AZD1222 COVID-19 vaccine.

V and J are TRBV9 and TRBJ2-7; D possibly corresponds to TRBD2 (6 bases). Germline CDR1 reads SGDLS; CDR2 reads YYNGEE. This CDR3 contains 16 residues. The V gene lost 0 bases and the J gene lost 2 bases, with 15 bases spanning the gap. The CDR3 DNA is TGTGCCAGCAGCGTAGGTGGAGCGGGCCCGACCTACGAGCAGTACTTC. Encoded protein: CASSVGGAGPTYEQYF.

The chain couples TRBV18 to TRBJ1-1; possible D gene TRBD1, 6 bases. The CDR3 length is 16 residues. Trimming shortened V by 4 bases and J by 4 bases, and 19 bases separated the two germline ends. CDR1 KGHSH and CDR2 LQKENI come from the germline V gene. CDR3 amino acids: CASSLSRGAVFTEAFF. In DNA form, the CDR3 reads TGTGCCAGCTCACTAAGCCGGGGGGCAGTCTTCACTGAAGCTTTCTTT.

The chain links TRBV6-5 to TRBJ1-1; 9 nucleotides match TRBD1. After removal of 7 bases from V and 0 bases from J, the junction contained 6 bases not matched to a gene. The CDR3 length is 15 residues. Germline values: CDR1 MNHEY, CDR2 SVGAGI. CDR3 loop: CASTKDRGMNTEAFF. CDR3 nucleotide sequence: TGTGCCAGCACTAAGGACAGGGGTATGAACACTGAAGCTTTCTTT.

The rearrangement uses TRBV19 and TRBJ2-6; no firm D call. The length of the CDR3 is 15 residues. Trimming removed 3 bases at V and 2 bases at J, with 8 bases between. From germline, CDR1 is LNHDA and CDR2 SQIVND (reference sequence). The chain's CDR3 is CASSIPGTGANVLTF. CDR3 DNA sequence: TGTGCCAGTAGTATCCCCGGTACTGGGGCCAACGTCCTGACTTTC. Full variable domain (missing parts from reference TRBV19 and TRBJ2-6): DGGITQSPKYLFRKEGQNVTLSCEQNLNHDAMYWYRQDPGQGLRLIYYSQIVNDFQKGDIAEGYSVSREKKESFPLTVTSAQKNPTAFYLCASSIPGTGANVLTFGAGSRLTVL.

This clone was observed once. V usage is TRBV19 and J usage is TRBJ2-7; D remains ambiguous. V was shortened by 6 bases and J by 0 bases, with 9 bases between the two germline ends. This CDR3 region has 13 residues. Germline CDR1 reads LNHDA; CDR2 reads SQIVND (reference sequence). The CDR3 sequence: CASSTQSSYEQYF. DNA of the CDR3: TGTGCCAGTAGCACCCAGAGCTCCTACGAGCAGTACTTC.

This clone has a handful of counts. The rearrangement links TRBV19 to TRBJ2-1, with 8 bases that match TRBD1. CDR1 LNHDA and CDR2 SQIVND come from the germline V gene (reference sequence). V was pared by 3 bases and J by 8 bases, with 9 bases of the junction left unmatched. CDR3 size: 15 residues. CDR3 coding DNA: TGTGCCAGTAGTATGACAGGGGTGGGTCTACATGAGCAGTTCTTC. This sequence encodes CASSMTGVGLHEQFF.

This chain links TRBV9 with TRBJ2-1, with 7 bases aligning to TRBD2. The CDR3 totals 15 residues. The V gene end was trimmed by 0 bases and the J gene end by 3 bases; junction bases not matched to a gene: 3. CDR1 SGDLS and CDR2 YYNGEE come from the germline V gene. CDR3 DNA: TGTGCCAGCAGCGTAGGCGGGAGCAACTACAATGAGCAGTTCTTC. It specifies CASSVGGSNYNEQFF. Combining the CDR3 with reference TRBV9 and TRBJ2-1 gives the whole variable domain DSGVTQTPKHLITATGQRVTLRCSPRSGDLSVYWYQQSLDQGLQFLIQYYNGEERAKGNILERFSAQQFPDLHSELNLSSLELGDSALYFCASSVGGSNYNEQFFGPGTRLTVL.

The rearrangement links TRBV27 to TRBJ1-2, with TRBD1 matching 9 bases. V gave up 4 bases and J gave up 0 bases; unmatched junction bases: 6. Germline-derived CDR1 and CDR2 are MNHEY and SMNVEV (reference sequence). The CDR3 covers 16 residues. CDR3 residues: CASSWGQGLSNYGYTF. The CDR3 nucleotides read TGTGCCAGCAGTTGGGGACAGGGACTGTCTAACTATGGCTACACCTTC.

The genes are TRBV2 and TRBJ1-3; no clear D gene. V shed 3 bases and J shed 4 bases, with 13 bases lying between them. The germline CDR1 and CDR2 sequences are SNHLY and FYNNEI. CDR3 length: 15 residues. CDR3 sequence: CASSELRGVGNTIYF. The CDR3 nucleotides are TGTGCCAGCAGTGAGCTGCGCGGGGTAGGAAACACCATATATTTT.

As concerns this clone: Other DNA sequences of this sample code for an identical CDR3. V gene TRBV6-5 combines with J gene TRBJ1-1; D is undetermined. V shed 3 bases and J shed 1 base, with 6 bases lying between them. CDR1 is MNHEY and CDR2 is SVGAGI in the germline V gene. This CDR3 spans 13 amino acids. Written as DNA, the CDR3 is TGTGCCAGCAGTTATTTACCGAACACTGAAGCTTTCTTT. It codes for CASSYLPNTEAFF.

The CDR3 here is CASSVGSAGGRYEQYF. The CDR3 DNA reads as TGTGCCAGCAGCGTAGGTTCGGCGGGAGGTAGATACGAGCAGTACTTC. The chain joins TRBV9 to TRBJ2-7; TRBD2 aligns across 8 bases. Germline V gene sequence: CDR1 SGDLS, CDR2 YYNGEE. V trimming: 0 bases; J trimming: 4 bases; junction bases outside the gene matches: 9. The CDR3 length is 16 residues.

This rearrangement joins TRBV10-3 to TRBJ1-1; 9 nucleotides line up with TRBD1. The CDR3 covers 15 residues. Trimming cost V 6 bases and J 1 base; bases outside gene matches: 6. Germline V gene data show CDR1 as ENHRY and CDR2 as SYGVKD. Written as DNA, the CDR3 is TGTGCCATCAGAGAGAGGGGACAGGGGAACACTGAAGCTTTCTTT. It codes for CAIRERGQGNTEAFF.

The chain links TRBV5-6 to TRBJ1-5; 7 positions match TRBD1. Germline CDR1 is SGHDT and CDR2 is YYEEEE. CDR3 length: 18 amino acids. Unmatched junction bases numbered 15, after V lost 6 bases and J lost 0 bases. As DNA, the CDR3 is TGTGCCAGCACTCAACCGACGGGACAGAGCAATAGCAATCAGCCCCAGCATTTT. Protein: CASTQPTGQSNSNQPQHF.

V gene TRBV2 combines with J gene TRBJ2-2, with D perhaps assigned TRBD1 or TRBD2 (5 bases each). There are 16 residues in the CDR3. Deletions cut 10 bases from V and 6 bases from J, with 24 bases between. In germline, CDR1 is SNHLY, CDR2 FYNNEI. CDR3 residues: CANTGTTGENAGELFF. CDR3 bases: TGTGCCAACACCGGGACGACGGGCGAAAACGCCGGGGAGCTGTTTTTT.